This is a list of T cell receptor beta chains from one sample in a study of T cell responses to AZD1222 COVID-19 vaccine. The protocol was immunoSEQ multiplex PCR, while the TCRdb copy is restricted to in-frame clones and leaves out a portion. The sample includes about 130,000 clones, about 94% of them seen just once. The sample here was peripheral blood, taken on day 0 of AZD1222 vaccination. Receptor source: an adult in good health. CDR3s include the opening cysteine and the closing phenylalanine or tryptophan. D genes are given only for firm matches. Size is omitted from some rows. Given values are once, few, many or a class for expanded clones.

V,length,size,J,D,DNA,CDR3
TRBV7-6,17,NA,TRBJ2-1,NA,TGTGCCAGCAGCGTTACACCCTCTAGAAGGTCCTACAATGAGCAGTTCTTC,CASSVTPSRRSYNEQFF
TRBV18,15,NA,TRBJ1-2,NA,TGTGCCAGCTCCCTAGGACAGTCGAGAAATGGGGGCTACACCTTC,CASSLGQSRNGGYTF
TRBV5-1,12,NA,TRBJ2-2,NA,TGCGCCAGCAGCTTTAACACCGGGGAGCTGTTTTTT,CASSFNTGELFF
TRBV2,15,NA,TRBJ1-2,NA,TGTGCCAGCCGCCCCGTGGGGGGCATAGGCTATGGCTACACCTTC,CASRPVGGIGYGYTF
TRBV2,12,NA,TRBJ1-2,NA,TGTGCCAGCAGAAGAGTCGGCAATAGCTACACCTTC,CASRRVGNSYTF
TRBV27,17,NA,TRBJ2-3,TRBD2,TGTGCCAGCAGCTTTACGTGGACTAGCGGGGCCACAGATACGCAGTATTTT,CASSFTWTSGATDTQYF
TRBV19,14,NA,TRBJ2-4,NA,TGTGCCAGTAGTCCGCCGGACGGGAAAAACATTCAGTACTTC,CASSPPDGKNIQYF
TRBV7-9,16,NA,TRBJ1-1,NA,TGTGAGCCCCAGCAGCTTAGTAATCTACGTGGGGGCTCGGCTTTCTTT,CEPQQLSNLRGGSAFF
TRBV4-1,15,NA,TRBJ2-7,NA,TGCGCCAGCAGCCAAGACGAAATAGGGTTTGGGGAGCAGTACTTC,CASSQDEIGFGEQYF
TRBV6-2/TRBV6-3,16,NA,TRBJ1-1,NA,TGTGCCAGCAGTCCCGGGCGCAAACTTGGTCACACTGAAGCTTTCTTT,CASSPGRKLGHTEAFF
TRBV5-1,14,NA,TRBJ2-6,NA,TGCGCCAGCAGCTTGGGGCAGCCCGGGGGCGTCCTGACTTTC,CASSLGQPGGVLTF
TRBV3-1/TRBV3-2,14,NA,TRBJ2-1,NA,TGTGCCAGCAGCCAAGCCCGGGGGGCGAATGAGCAGTTCTTC,CASSQARGANEQFF
TRBV10-1,14,NA,TRBJ1-1,NA,TGCGCCAGCAGTGAGTTCGGGACACCTGAAGAAGCTTTCTTT,CASSEFGTPEEAFF
TRBV9,14,NA,TRBJ1-1,TRBD1,TGTGCCAGCAGCGTAGAGATTGGGACAGGGAAAGCTTTCTTT,CASSVEIGTGKAFF
TRBV16,13,NA,TRBJ2-7,NA,TGTGCCAGCAGCCTCGTCCTGGTTCACGAGCAGTACTTC,CASSLVLVHEQYF
TRBV29-1,14,NA,TRBJ1-1,NA,TGCAGCGTTGAGAGGCAAGGGAAGAGCACTGAAGCTTTCTTT,CSVERQGKSTEAFF
TRBV9,16,NA,TRBJ2-2,NA,TGTGCCAGCAGCTATGAGTTGCGGGGGAACACCGGGGAGCTGTTTTTT,CASSYELRGNTGELFF
TRBV18,11,once,TRBJ1-1,NA,TGTGCCAGCTCACGGGAAAGGGAAGCTTTCTTT,CASSREREAFF
TRBV5-4,14,NA,TRBJ2-5,NA,TGTGCCAGCAGCTTGGGAGGGACCCAAGAGACCCAGTACTTC,CASSLGGTQETQYF
TRBV18,15,NA,TRBJ1-2,NA,TGTGCCAGCTCACCACCAGGGGGGATGGACTATGGCTACACCTTC,CASSPPGGMDYGYTF
TRBV19,13,NA,TRBJ1-5,TRBD1,TGTGCCAGTAGTCTCGACAGGGATCAGCCCCAGCATTTT,CASSLDRDQPQHF
TRBV10-1,13,NA,TRBJ2-3,NA,TGCGCCAGCAGTGCACGGGGTTTAGGTACGCAGTATTTT,CASSARGLGTQYF
TRBV19,16,NA,TRBJ1-2,NA,TGTGCCAGTAGTATAGCGTTTCCAGGGGACTCCTATGGCTACACCTTC,CASSIAFPGDSYGYTF
TRBV3-1/TRBV3-2,14,NA,TRBJ1-6,NA,TGTGCCAGCAGCCAAGATACGAGGAGTTCACCCCTCCACTTT,CASSQDTRSSPLHF
TRBV5-1,14,NA,TRBJ2-7,TRBD1,TGCGCCAGCAGCTTAGGGACAGGGACGTACGAGCAGTACTTC,CASSLGTGTYEQYF
TRBV9,15,NA,TRBJ1-2,TRBD1,TGTGCCAGCAGCGCACGGGACAGGGGGCCCAGCGGCTACACCTTC,CASSARDRGPSGYTF
TRBV7-2,13,once,TRBJ1-2,NA,TGTGCCAGCAGCCTAAGAGGCGGGAGGTCCTACACCTTC,CASSLRGGRSYTF
TRBV5-4,15,NA,TRBJ1-2,TRBD1,TGTGCCAGCAGCTTGGCGGGGACAGAGAACTATGGCTACACCTTC,CASSLAGTENYGYTF
TRBV3-1/TRBV3-2,13,NA,TRBJ2-7,NA,TGTGCCAGCAGCGACAGGAAATCCTACGAGCAGTACTTC,CASSDRKSYEQYF
TRBV5-6,15,NA,TRBJ1-1,NA,TGTGCCAGCAGCTTGGGAAAGGGGAGAGGGACTGAAGCTTTCTTT,CASSLGKGRGTEAFF
TRBV29-1,13,NA,TRBJ1-6,NA,TGCAGCGTTGGACCCGATTATAATTCACCCCTCCACTTT,CSVGPDYNSPLHF
TRBV13,13,few,TRBJ2-7,NA,TGTGCCAGCAGCCTAAGGACAGCCTACGAGCAGTACTTC,CASSLRTAYEQYF
TRBV9,18,NA,TRBJ2-1,NA,TGTGCCAGCAGCGCCCTGGCGGTGGGGGGGGGCGCCTACAATGAGCAGTTCTTC,CASSALAVGGGAYNEQFF
TRBV7-2,15,NA,TRBJ1-5,NA,TGTGCCAGCAGCTTGATTTCCACAATTCATCAGCCCCAGCATTTT,CASSLISTIHQPQHF
TRBV9,13,NA,TRBJ1-3,NA,TGTGCCAGCAGTGATAATGCTGGAAACACCATATATTTT,CASSDNAGNTIYF
TRBV9,13,NA,TRBJ1-1,NA,TGTGCCAGCAGCGTAGGCGCCGAGCAAGAAGCTTTCTTT,CASSVGAEQEAFF
TRBV19,18,NA,TRBJ1-5,TRBD1,TGTGCCAGTAGTATAGGCACAGGGGGTGGAATGGAAAATCAGCCCCAGCATTTT,CASSIGTGGGMENQPQHF
TRBV10-3,13,once,TRBJ1-5,NA,TGTGCCATCAGTGAGTCGGCGTCTCAGCCCCAGCATTTT,CAISESASQPQHF
TRBV5-1,14,NA,TRBJ1-2,NA,TGCGCCAGCAGCTTGTCTGGAGGGACAAGAGGCTACACCTTC,CASSLSGGTRGYTF
TRBV10-3,17,NA,TRBJ2-1,NA,TGTGCCATCAGTGAGTCTCCCCCCATGGGCTCCTACAATGAGCAGTTCTTC,CAISESPPMGSYNEQFF
TRBV12-5,16,NA,TRBJ2-2,NA,TGTGCTAGTGGCTCCAAGGATGATCGGGACACCGGGGAGCTGTTTTTT,CASGSKDDRDTGELFF
TRBV15,15,NA,TRBJ2-1,NA,TGTGCCACCAGCAGAGACAGATTAGACTACAATGAGCAGTTCTTC,CATSRDRLDYNEQFF
TRBV2,14,NA,TRBJ1-1,NA,TGTGCCAGCAGTGCAGGTCAGGGACTCACTGAAGCTTTCTTT,CASSAGQGLTEAFF
TRBV30,13,NA,TRBJ1-1,NA,TGTGCCTGGATCCCCTTGTGGGAATCTGAAGCTTTCTTT,CAWIPLWESEAFF
TRBV6-5,15,NA,TRBJ1-1,TRBD1,TGTGCCAGCAGGGTGGGACAGGGGGCGGTTAAGGGAGCTTTCTTT,CASRVGQGAVKGAFF
TRBV15,16,NA,TRBJ2-5,TRBD1,TGTGCCACCAGCGGACCGGGACAGGGAATTACGGAGACCCAGTACTTC,CATSGPGQGITETQYF
TRBV9,12,NA,TRBJ1-5,NA,TGTGCCAGCAGCGTAGGTAGGGACTATCTAACCTTT,CASSVGRDYLTF
TRBV10-3,14,once,TRBJ2-7,TRBD1,TGTGCCATCAGTCCGGGACAGGGCGCCTACGAGCAGTACTTC,CAISPGQGAYEQYF
TRBV2,15,NA,TRBJ1-2,NA,TGTGCCAGCACTGCCCCACGTCCGGATGGGTATGGCTACACCTTC,CASTAPRPDGYGYTF
TRBV7-3,16,NA,TRBJ2-2,TRBD2,TGTGCCAGCTCTCCGGGCGGGAGCGCGAACACCGGGGAGCTGTTTTTT,CASSPGGSANTGELFF
TRBV27,15,NA,TRBJ2-7,NA,TGTGCCAGCAGTCCCCTCCGGGCCGGACCCTACGAGCAGTACTTC,CASSPLRAGPYEQYF
TRBV29-1,14,NA,TRBJ1-2,NA,TGCAGCGTTGAAGATCGTGGAGGAAACTATGGCTACACCTTC,CSVEDRGGNYGYTF